This T cell receptor beta chain was found in a study of memory CD4+ T cells and cytomegalovirus serostatus. The sort gate was single viable CD3+CD4+CD8-CD45RO+ cells for memory CD4+ T cells. Measured with immunoSEQ multiplex PCR; TCRdb has only the in-frame clones, and not every one. The sample consists of some 52,000 clones, roughly four fifths of them appearing once. With 4 bases removed from V and 6 bases from J, the gap between germline ends came to 12 bases. Germline V lookup: CDR1 LGHNA, CDR2 YSLEER. CDR3 length: 14 amino acids. The sequencing sample was made of memory CD4+ T cells from blood. The J gene is TRBJ2-2, the V gene TRBV4-3; D is unresolved. This receptor was taken from an adult in good health and CMV-seronegative. The CDR3 reads CASSRISGSGELFF. The CDR3 DNA reads as TGCGCCAGCAGCCGGATTAGTGGGTCCGGGGAGCTGTTTTTT.